These T cell receptor beta chains were read from a single sample in a study of beta chain features in type 1 diabetes. Here immunoSEQ multiplex PCR was the method, and the copy in TCRdb shows in-frame clones only, minus some. The sample has more than 120,000 clones, 10% to 15% seen once; the top ten hold 1% to 1.5%. The material sequenced was central memory CD4+ T cells from blood. These receptors were collected from a man aged 18 to 30 with type 1 diabetes. CDR3s include the opening cysteine and the closing phenylalanine or tryptophan. A D gene is named only where the DNA matches it firmly. Clone size appears in some rows only: once, few, many, or a class for an expanded clone.

>.|13|TRBV5-1|TRBJ1-1|once
TGCGCCAGCAGCTTGTGGGAGAGCACTGATGCTTTCTTT
CASSLWESTDAFF
>.|13|TRBV11-3|TRBJ2-2|few
TGTGCCAGCAGCCCCATGGGCACCGGGGAGCTGTTTTTT
CASSPMGTGELFF
>.|14|TRBV30|TRBJ1-3|few
TGTGCCTGGAGTGACAATCGGAGGCCGAACACCATATATTTT
CAWSDNRRPNTIYF
>TRBD2|16|TRBV9|TRBJ2-5|.
TGTGCCAGCAGCGTAGGTGCTAGCGGGGGGGAAGAGACCCAGTACTTC
CASSVGASGGEETQYF
>.|16|TRBV6-1|TRBJ2-1|few
TGTGCCAGCAGTGAAAGAAGACAGAGCTCCTACAATGAGCAGTTCTTC
CASSERRQSSYNEQFF
>.|14|TRBV30|TRBJ2-7|few
TGTGCCTGGAGTTTCGAGGGGCACTCCTACGAGCAGTACTTC
CAWSFEGHSYEQYF
>TRBD1|13|TRBV7-9|TRBJ1-6|many
TGTGCCACCAGGGACAGGGCTGATTCACCCCTCCACTTT
CATRDRADSPLHF
>TRBD1|17|TRBV2|TRBJ1-4|.
TGTGCCAGCAGGCTTCGGGACAGGTTCACAACTAATGAAAAACTGTTTTTT
CASRLRDRFTTNEKLFF
>.|15|TRBV5-6|TRBJ2-2|.
TGTGCCAGCAGCGGGGCCGGGCGGAACACCGGGGAGCTGTTTTTT
CASSGAGRNTGELFF
>TRBD1|16|TRBV27|TRBJ1-2|few
TGTGCCAGCAGTTTAGAACAGGGGGTCGGTGGTTGGGGCTACACCTTC
CASSLEQGVGGWGYTF
>TRBD1|16|TRBV5-1|TRBJ2-5|few
TGCGCCAGCAGCTGGGCCGGGACAGGGGAACAAGAGACCCAGTACTTC
CASSWAGTGEQETQYF
>.|11|TRBV5-4|TRBJ2-5|few
TGTGCCAGCAGCTTGGAGGAGACCCAGTACTTC
CASSLEETQYF
>.|13|TRBV10-3|TRBJ1-5|.
TGTGCCATCTGGGGGGGTAGCAATCAGCCCCAGCATTTT
CAIWGGSNQPQHF
>.|13|TRBV6-6|TRBJ1-2|many
TGTGCCAGCAGTCGCAGGGAGTTAGAGTACTACACCTTC
CASSRRELEYYTF
>.|10|TRBV20-1|TRBJ1-1|few
TGCAGTGCTAGAAAGACTGAAGCTTTCTTT
CSARKTEAFF
>TRBD2|16|TRBV5-1|TRBJ2-5|.
TGCGCCAGCAGCTTGGTTGGTAGCGGGGGCGCAGAGACCCAGTACTTC
CASSLVGSGGAETQYF
>.|13|TRBV19|TRBJ1-2|.
TGTGCCAGTAGTCCACAGGGTGGAGGGGGCTACACCTTC
CASSPQGGGGYTF
>TRBD2|15|TRBV7-3|TRBJ2-1|.
TGTGCCAGCAGCACCCTAGCGGGGGTGTACAATGAGCAGTTCTTC
CASSTLAGVYNEQFF
>TRBD2|16|TRBV10-3|TRBJ2-1|.
TGTGCCATCAGTGAGTATGCTGGCGGGGGGCCCCATGAGCAGTTCTTC
CAISEYAGGGPHEQFF
>TRBD2|18|TRBV4-1|TRBJ2-5|.
TGCGCCAGCAGCCAAACTCGGGGTAGCGGGGGGGCCAAGGAGACCCAGTACTTC
CASSQTRGSGGAKETQYF
>.|16|TRBV6-5|TRBJ2-2|many
TGTGCCAGCAGTTACTCGATGGTAGGGAGTACCGGGGAGCTGTTTTTT
CASSYSMVGSTGELFF
>TRBD1|13|TRBV25-1|TRBJ2-7|.
TGTGCCAGCCAAGGGACAGGGGTCAACGAGCAGTACTTC
CASQGTGVNEQYF
>.|16|TRBV18|TRBJ2-1|many
TGTGCCAGCTCACCAGCTGAGGGGAGCTCCTACAATGAGCAGTTCTTC
CASSPAEGSSYNEQFF
>.|11|TRBV7-9|TRBJ1-2|.
TGTGCCAGCAGCTCAACAGGGGGCTACACCTTC
CASSSTGGYTF
>.|13|TRBV2|TRBJ2-2|.
TGTGCCAGCAGTGCGGAGAACACCGGGGAGCTGTTTTTT
CASSAENTGELFF
>TRBD2|14|TRBV9|TRBJ2-7|few
TGTGCCAGCAGCGTTCGAGCTAGCGGGTACGAGCAGTACTTC
CASSVRASGYEQYF
>.|13|TRBV29-1|TRBJ1-2|few
TGCAGCGTTGGGATGGGCGGAGAGATGGGCTACACCTTC
CSVGMGGEMGYTF
>TRBD1|15|TRBV7-6|TRBJ2-7|few
TGTGCCAGCAGCTCCCTCGACAGGGGGGCCTACGAGCAGTACTTC
CASSSLDRGAYEQYF
>.|17|TRBV2|TRBJ1-2|few
TGTGCCAGCATATGGGACGGCTCCAAATCTTCTAACTATGGCTACACCTTC
CASIWDGSKSSNYGYTF
>.|13|TRBV6-5|TRBJ1-5|few
TGTGCCAGCGCCCCGGGGTATAATCAGCCCCAGCATTTT
CASAPGYNQPQHF
>TRBD2|21|TRBV10-2|TRBJ2-4|.
TGCGCCAGCAGTGAGTCGACACCCGGGACTAGCGGGGGGCTAGCCAAAAACATTCAGTACTTC
CASSESTPGTSGGLAKNIQYF
>.|13|TRBV28|TRBJ2-1|.
TGTGCCAGCAGTTTAGGTCCCCCAGGGGAGCAGTTCTTC
CASSLGPPGEQFF
>.|14|TRBV30|TRBJ1-6|.
TGTGCCTGGAGCTTGACCCTCGGGCATTCACCCCTCCACTTT
CAWSLTLGHSPLHF
>.|15|TRBV15|TRBJ2-3|.
TGTGCCACCAGCATGAGTCGTAGAGAGGTAGATACGCAGTATTTT
CATSMSRREVDTQYF
>TRBD2|17|TRBV25-1|TRBJ2-3|few
TGTGCCAGCAGTGAGTCCGCGGGGGTCCGGGACACAGATACGCAGTATTTT
CASSESAGVRDTDTQYF
>.|13|TRBV7-3|TRBJ1-1|many
TGTGCCAGCAGCTTACGCATGAACACTGAAGCTTTCTTT
CASSLRMNTEAFF
>.|15|TRBV6-5|TRBJ1-4|.
TGTGCCAGCACCGCCACAGGGTTAGGATACGAAAAACTGTTTTTT
CASTATGLGYEKLFF
>.|12|TRBV28|TRBJ2-7|.
TGTGCCAGCAGTTCGGTGGCCTACGAGCAGTACTTC
CASSSVAYEQYF
>TRBD1|15|TRBV30|TRBJ1-1|few
TGTGCCTGCGAAGGGGGCAGGCATAAGAACACTGAAGCTTTCTTT
CACEGGRHKNTEAFF
>TRBD1|15|TRBV28|TRBJ1-5|.
TGTGCCAGCTTTACAGGGGGCGAAGGCAATCAGCCCCAGCATTTT
CASFTGGEGNQPQHF
>.|16|TRBV18|TRBJ2-3|.
TGTGCCAGCTCACCGATCGGAGAAGCAGCCACAGATACGCAGTATTTT
CASSPIGEAATDTQYF
>TRBD1|12|TRBV5-6|TRBJ1-2|.
TGTGCCAGCAGTCACGACAGGGGTGGCTACACCTTC
CASSHDRGGYTF
>.|12|TRBV7-9|TRBJ1-4|.
TGTGCCAGCGGCCTCAGGGACGAAAAACTGTTTTTT
CASGLRDEKLFF
>.|15|TRBV2|TRBJ2-7|few
TGTGCCAGCAACCAGGACGGGATGAGGACCTACGAGCAGTACTTC
CASNQDGMRTYEQYF
>TRBD1|14|TRBV18|TRBJ1-4|few
TGTGCCAGCTCCCCGGGACAGGGAAGGACGGAACTGTTTTTT
CASSPGQGRTELFF
>.|14|TRBV10-2|TRBJ2-3|.
TGCGCCAGCAGCCCCGGGGAGGCTGGGGGTACGCAGTATTTT
CASSPGEAGGTQYF
>.|16|TRBV27|TRBJ2-7|.
TGTGCCAGCAGCCCCCGACCTCTGTCCCAATCCTACGAGCAGTACTTC
CASSPRPLSQSYEQYF
>.|14|TRBV29-1|TRBJ1-1|many
TGCAGCGTGACCGACATGACAGCGGCCACTGAAGCTTTCTTT
CSVTDMTAATEAFF
>.|12|TRBV10-3|TRBJ2-7|few
TGTGCCATCAGTGTTGACCACTACGAGCAGTACTTC
CAISVDHYEQYF
>.|13|TRBV27|TRBJ1-2|once
TGTGCCAGCCCTTTAACAGGGCGATATGGCTACACCTTC
CASPLTGRYGYTF
>.|14|TRBV7-3|TRBJ1-2|.
TGTGCCAGCAGCGAGGGACAACTTAACTATGACTACACCTTC
CASSEGQLNYDYTF
>.|12|TRBV9|TRBJ1-1|.
TGCCCCCCGGGGGGGGTTTGGACTGAAGCTTTCTTT
CPPGGVWTEAFF
>TRBD1|13|TRBV5-4|TRBJ1-2|few
TGTGCCAGCAGCCTTTGGACAGGGGAAGGCTACACCTTC
CASSLWTGEGYTF
>.|14|TRBV2|TRBJ2-1|few
TGTGCCAGCCGCACAGGGAGCTCCTACAATGAGCAGTTCTTC
CASRTGSSYNEQFF